This T cell receptor (beta chain) was retrieved from a study of blood T cell repertoires in COVID-19 (dated by TCRdb to about 2020). General notes on the study: The collaborator samples originated in the United States, Italy and Spain and spanned the acute and convalescent phases of COVID-19. The prospective study material was composed of cDNA or gDNA derived from T cells, B-cell-depleted T cells, or PBMCs. Subjects who had been exposed to COVID-19, were actively infected with it, or had recovered from it provided the deeply sampled blood TCRbeta repertoires that made up the dataset. The repertoires were made available in a free public database intended to serve as a resource for research on the immune response to SARS-CoV-2. The samples were drawn from the first 160 participants of the ongoing ImmuneRACE study and from over a thousand subjects provided by 6 global collaborators. Sample metadata almost always included a de-identified subject ID, COVID-19 status, age in years and sex. Where HLA class I and class II types were available, the types were taken from metadata supplied by the sample provider, not from assay-based typing.

On the study overall, not on this receptor specifically: How much clinical and demographic metadata was included differed by source and by participant, and the metadata was provided uncurated.

CDR1 is given as MNHNS and CDR2 as SASEGT, both from the germline V gene. V lost 1 base and J lost 11 bases; the stretch between them is 14 bases long. The CDR3, from cysteine to phenylalanine, totals 13 residues. CDR3 DNA only is kept here, 39 bases in frame from base 1. The collaborating institutions used their own protocols to collect whole blood in K2EDTA tubes. For TCRbeta analysis, collaborators shipped samples in one of three forms: frozen whole blood, isolated PBMCs, or DNA extracted from either of those sample types. A note on this clone: Its target antigen remains unknown. Base qualities are missing; no much larger clone stands one base away.

The immunoSEQ Assay, a bias-controlled multiplex PCR, was used to amplify TCRbeta CDR3 regions from genomic DNA. The paper's processing steps were these. The number of nucleated cells in each sample was estimated from the amplification of reference gene primers within the assay. To quantify the absolute abundance of each unique TCRbeta CDR3 rearrangement, sequence reads were collapsed and filtered. For each sample, productive Simpson clonality was calculated as the square root of Simpson's diversity index across productive rearrangements. TCRdb re-hosts the immuneACCESS table, in-frame sequences only. Its copies lack some clones; in the studies checked, an unresolved V gene accounts for under half of them, and the cause for the rest is not known. Clonal size and the V and J genes are those of that table, whereas D and trimming came from the DNA. The table for this sample lists 150,000 to 200,000 clones; 65% to 90% of them were counted only once. The ten biggest clones cover roughly 8% of the sample.

Sequenced input: peripheral blood. The rearranged segments are TRBV6-1 and TRBJ1-1; a confident D gene designation cannot be given. This receptor was obtained from a man aged 60-69 years with acute or convalescent COVID-19. The CDR3 here reads CASSEGRTGSAFF. The nucleotide sequence is TGTGCCAGCAGTGAAGGTAGGACGGGGTCGGCTTTCTTT.